This T cell receptor (beta chain) was captured in a study of cytomegalovirus exposure and HLA in healthy donors. Study-level background: Findings of an earlier analysis included roughly 110 million unique TCR beta sequences from 190 million or so T cells. Regarding the study as a whole: Association with HLA alleles at 0.05 false discovery rate was found for about 17,000 TCR beta sequences in a later analysis. An observed cluster of highly shared sequence variants was recorded as a likely sequencing artifact.

At the time of sampling, donors were nominally healthy, though unrecorded immune exposures were likely. Primers for the PCR totalled 60 Vbeta and 13 Jbeta. Generated by immunoSEQ multiplex PCR, the TCRdb table keeps only in-frame clones and is missing some. Across roughly 100,000 clones, the top ten clones capture 0.45% to 0.6% of the sample. In regard to this clone: Its antigen is not known.

The sequence was collected from a man in his fifties in good health and CMV-seronegative. The sequenced sample was PBMCs.

The CDR3 is CASSPLDRVNLVEQYF. The CDR3 bases are TGTGCCAGCAGTCCTCTGGACAGGGTAAACCTCGTCGAGCAGTACTTC. The V and J genes are TRBV27 and TRBJ2-7; 8 bases fit TRBD1. Trimming at V came to 5 bases and at J to 6 bases, leaving 15 bases not matched to a gene. The CDR3 runs 16 residues. In germline, CDR1 is MNHEY, CDR2 SMNVEV (reference sequence).